This entry is about one TCR beta chain. The sample holds many counts of this clonotype. There is no known antigen for this receptor. No quality values exist for individual bases; no much larger clone is one base distant. Reading the label with the study, this specimen's time point is: patch test 2, 6 weeks after DPC sensitization. The treatment or condition label for this specimen denotes: therapeutic diphenylcyclopropenone sensitization with weekly scalp DPC. Blood at each patch-test visit was drawn before the patch test was applied. Patients were eligible if aged 18 to 70, diagnosed with alopecia and judged suitable for DPC therapy, and pregnant patients were excluded. Unfractionated whole blood was collected in Tempus Blood RNA tubes, and total RNA was extracted from that blood. This record comes from a study of human T cells and chemical hapten exposure (dated by TCRdb to 2020 to 2022). General notes on the study: For sensitization, 2% DPC in acetone was applied to a roughly 2 cm by roughly 2 cm area of upper inner arm skin. Most of the patients in the cohort were female, and the cohort covered alopecia areata with under or over 50% scalp involvement, alopecia totalis and alopecia universalis. Libraries were pooled for sequencing, and variation in per-sample TCR yields was attributed mainly to small differences in library volumes within the pool. The study tracked peripheral blood TCR repertoire changes in vivo during primary and secondary sensitization to the hapten diphenylcyclopropenone (DPC) in alopecia patients. Blood for TCR sequencing was provided by twenty-nine alopecia patients at one to four time points (pre-sensitization, 2, 6 and 24 weeks). Patch testing was done on the upper back using Finn chambers containing 0.01% DPC, and results were scored after 6 days according to International Contact Dermatitis Research Group standards. Blood samples were taken from patients before sensitization (week 0) and at 2, 6 and about 24 weeks after DPC sensitization. Throughout the study period of about 25 weeks, patients also received therapeutic DPC doses to the scalp every week.

The full study reports these points: DPC sensitization did not change how many TCRs were above 1 in 1000 frequency, and no evidence was found of alterations in global repertoire structure. A positive correlation was found between the number of PT1 expanded TCRs and patch test score, with significance reached at thresholds 8, 16 and 32 but not 4. After repeated subsampling, changes were observed in the strength of the expansion versus patch-test correlation and in the threshold at which the correlation became significant. Expanded TCRs formed significantly more large CDR3 similarity clusters than pre-sensitization or healthy control sets, consistent with antigen-driven responses. Because all patients had alopecia, a presumed autoimmune disease, the immune response of the patients might differ from that of healthy individuals.

The library relied on RACE. The sequencer was a NextSeq 500. During library preparation, unique molecular identifiers were attached to individual cDNA molecules so that TCRs could be counted in a quantitative, reproducible way. From each blood RNA sample, both TCR alpha and TCR beta chains were sequenced. Under the source paper's analysis protocol: The median number of TCRs per sample was roughly 94,000, ranging from about 20,000 to 750,000. V, J and CDR3 annotation of the TCR reads was carried out using the Decombinator software suite. To make PS versus PT1 abundance plots, every sample was subsampled to the same number of TCRs (28,000). TCRs were defined as expanded if absent before sensitization and observed at least eight times at the 2-week time point. TCRdb trimmed the raw reads at Q25, called clones with MiXCR and kept productive beta chains. Merged by CDR3 protein, the rows form single entries marked with the most common genes and DNA. The V and J calls follow TCRdb's processing rather than the paper's. The sample table contains tens of thousands of distinct CDR3 sequences; only one count was recorded for about a tenth of them. The ten most abundant clones make up roughly 2.4% of the sample.

The material sequenced was whole blood, taken in connection with sensitization to the hapten diphenylcyclopropenone (DPC). This receptor was obtained from a woman aged 25 to 45 with alopecia areata. Some clones in this sample may be carry-over from other donors' samples.

DNA sequence: TGTGCCAGCAGCTTGGTGGGGGACAAAAACATTCAGTACTTC. Translated, this gives CASSLVGDKNIQYF. Here the chain combines TRBV5-4 and TRBJ2-4; the D gene could be either TRBD1 or TRBD2, each agreeing at 5 bases. V loses 0 bases of germline sequence and J loses 3 bases, and the interval between the two ends is 7 bases. There are 14 amino acids in the CDR3, from cysteine to phenylalanine inclusive. Kept here is only the CDR3 DNA, which spans 42 bases and is read in frame from base 1. CDR1 and CDR2 are read off the germline V gene (reference sequence) as SGHNT and YYREEE.